This TCR beta chain was found in a study of CD8 T cells in Susac syndrome. Study overall: Patients with Susac syndrome had blood drawn and were at that point therapy-naive, on corticosteroids, or on intravenous immunoglobulin alone.

The CDR3 has 16 residues. Trimming removed 3 bases from V and 0 bases from J, with 15 bases in between. Germline CDR1 GTSNPN, CDR2 SVGIG (reference sequence). Reverse transcription of about 0.5 to 1 ug RNA was performed with random hexamers. MiXCR was run by TCRdb on the immunoSEQ multiplex PCR reads, yielding one entry per CDR3 protein. This table holds approximately 190,000 distinct CDR3 sequences, 90% to 96% found once. The V call is TRBV30, the J call TRBJ2-1, with D tentatively TRBD2 (6 bases). The receptor was isolated from a human donor with Susac syndrome. Sample: CD4+ T cells from PBMCs. CDR3 sequence reads: CAWRADYGSSYNEQFF. The CDR3 DNA is TGTGCCTGGAGGGCGGACTATGGGAGCTCCTACAATGAGCAGTTCTTC. Full variable domain (missing parts from reference TRBV30 and TRBJ2-1): SQTIHQWPATLVQPVGSPLSLECTVEGTSNPNLYWYRQAAGRGLQLLFYSVGIGQISSEVPQNLSASRPQDRQFILSSKKLLLSDSGFYLCAWRADYGSSYNEQFFGPGTRLTVL.